Below are 25 T cell receptor beta chains sequenced from a single sample in a study of blood T cell repertoires in COVID-19. Sequencing used immunoSEQ multiplex PCR; TCRdb keeps in-frame clones, though not all of them. The sample lists approximately 140,000 clones; around 90% were seen once. The specimen sequenced was peripheral blood. The receptor source for this set is a woman aged 55-75 years with active or convalescent COVID-19.

In regard to this clone: This CDR3 is also generated by other DNA sequences in the sample. This chain links TRBV20-1 with TRBJ2-7; the match to TRBD1 covers 7 bases. The CDR3 has 13 amino acids. V dropped 3 bases and J dropped 2; count of bases not matched to a gene: 4. CDR1 is DFQATT, CDR2 SNEGSKA, per germline (reference sequence). The CDR3 DNA reads as TGCAGTGCTAGTATGACAGGGACCTACGAGCAGTACTTC. Protein product: CSASMTGTYEQYF.

This clone came up once. The rearrangement links TRBV5-1 to TRBJ1-1, with D unresolved. Looked up from germline, CDR1 is SGHRS and CDR2 is YFSETQ. This CDR3 has 14 residues. Trimming stripped 3 bases from V and 1 base from J, with 10 bases between. The CDR3 is CASSYGVGNTEAFF. Written as DNA, the CDR3 is TGCGCCAGCAGCTACGGGGTGGGGAACACTGAAGCTTTCTTT.

The CDR3 bases are TGTGCCAGCAGTTACTCTGAGGCTAATGAAAAACTGTTTTTT. It yields the protein CASSYSEANEKLFF. The J gene is TRBJ1-4, the V gene TRBV6-5; D is unclear. The V end lost 0 bases, the J end lost 3 bases, and 5 bases lay between the germline ends. The CDR3 sequence is 14 residues long. Looked up from germline, CDR1 is MNHEY and CDR2 is SVGAGI.

The table lists this clone with a few counts. The V and J genes are TRBV2 and TRBJ1-5, with 10 bases matching TRBD1. V lost 6 bases, J lost 6 bases, and 8 bases stayed unmatched. CDR3 size: 15 residues. Germline CDR1 SNHLY, CDR2 FYNNEI. The CDR3: CASRPGTGASQPQHF. The CDR3 DNA reads TGTGCCAGCAGACCCGGGACAGGGGCTAGTCAGCCCCAGCATTTT.

This clone appeared a single time. This rearrangement joins TRBV6-2 or TRBV6-3 to TRBJ2-3; 7 bases are a match to TRBD1. The V gene end was trimmed by 4 bases and the J gene end by 1 base; junction bases not matched to a gene: 2. The germline V gene has CDR1 MNHEY and CDR2 SVGEGT. CDR3 length: 14 amino acids. The CDR3 DNA reads as TGTGCCAGCAGTTCTGGACAGGGCACAGATACGCAGTATTTT. The encoded protein is CASSSGQGTDTQYF.

The chain is built from TRBV6-2 or TRBV6-3 and TRBJ2-3; D uncertain. There are 16 residues in the CDR3. The V gene lost 0 bases and the J gene lost 2 bases, with 12 bases spanning the gap. The germline V gene has CDR1 MNHEY and CDR2 SVGEGT. In DNA, the CDR3 is TGTGCCAGCAGTTACTCACAAGAAGATTACACAGATACGCAGTATTTT. This encodes CASSYSQEDYTDTQYF.

In the case of this clone: Other DNA sequences in this sample translate to the same CDR3. This CDR3 is CASSPGTGNYGYTF. DNA of the CDR3: TGTGCCAGTAGTCCCGGGACAGGGAACTATGGCTACACCTTC. The gene calls are TRBV19 and TRBJ1-2, with 9 bases matching TRBD1. V was clipped by 5 bases and J by 2 bases; unmatched bases: 3. From germline, CDR1 is LNHDA and CDR2 SQIVND (reference sequence). This CDR3 spans 14 amino acids.

The V and J genes are TRBV19 and TRBJ2-3, with a tentative D call TRBD2 (7 bases). Per germline, CDR1 LNHDA and CDR2 SQIVND (reference sequence). The CDR3 is 13 residues long. V was pared by 7 bases and J by 2 bases, with 10 bases between. The CDR3 sequence: CASNRGATDTQYF. CDR3 nucleotide sequence: TGTGCCAGTAATCGGGGGGCCACAGATACGCAGTATTTT.

CDR3 loop: CASSAGTLGENTEAFF. CDR3 in DNA: TGCGCCAGCAGCGCCGGGACATTGGGTGAGAACACTGAAGCTTTCTTT. The chain joins TRBV5-1 to TRBJ1-1; TRBD1 might be the D (6 bases). CDR1 SGHRS and CDR2 YFSETQ come from the germline V gene. The CDR3 length is 16 residues. Trimming left V 4 bases short and J 1 base short, with 17 bases between.

The chain combines TRBV3-1 (or the pseudogene TRBV3-2) with TRBJ2-2, with 8 bases identical to TRBD2. The CDR3 sequence is 13 residues long. Trimming at V came to 4 bases and at J to 7 bases, leaving 2 bases not matched to a gene. Germline V CDR1 and CDR2: LGHDT, YNNKEL (reference sequence). The DNA for the CDR3 is TGTGCCAGCAGCCTGGGGACTAGCGGGGAGCTGTTTTTT. It encodes CASSLGTSGELFF.

The J gene is TRBJ1-2, the V gene TRBV3-1 (or the pseudogene TRBV3-2); 10 bases are shared with TRBD1. CDR1 and CDR2 from the germline V gene are LGHDT and YNNKEL (reference sequence). The CDR3 contains 15 residues. Unmatched junction bases numbered 6, after V lost 4 bases and J lost 4 bases. The CDR3 DNA reads TGTGCCAGCAGCCTCCGGACAGGGGGGACCTATGGCTACACCTTC. Translated: CASSLRTGGTYGYTF.

As concerns this clone: The same CDR3 arises from other DNA sequences in this sample as well. The V call is TRBV7-8, the J call TRBJ2-7; D is possibly TRBD2 (5 bases). The CDR3 spans 17 residues. Trimming stripped 1 base from V and 1 base from J, with 17 bases between. The germline gives CDR1 SGHVS, CDR2 FQNEAQ. The CDR3 spells CASSLVSGLVDSYEQYF. CDR3 coding DNA: TGTGCCAGCAGCTTAGTGAGCGGCCTAGTCGATTCCTACGAGCAGTACTTC.

The chain is built from TRBV4-3 and TRBJ1-3; 7 positions agree with TRBD1. The V and J ends lost 5 bases and 2 bases, in that order; junction bases with no gene match: 9. The CDR3 loop spans 16 amino acids. Germline-derived CDR1 and CDR2 are LGHNA and YSLEER. The CDR3 sequence is CASSSNRGMAGNTIYF. The CDR3 nucleotides are TGCGCCAGCAGCTCAAACAGGGGAATGGCTGGAAACACCATATATTTT.

The chain employs TRBV19 and TRBJ2-2, with TRBD1 matching over 8 bases. CDR3 length equals 16 residues. V trimming: 3 bases; J trimming: 6 bases; junction bases outside the gene matches: 9. Germline CDR1 reads LNHDA; CDR2 reads SQIVND (reference sequence). CDR3 region: CASSIRGQGGSGELFF. Here the CDR3 DNA reads TGTGCCAGTAGTATCCGAGGACAGGGTGGATCCGGGGAGCTGTTTTTT.

V and J are TRBV18 and TRBJ1-1; TRBD1 aligns across 8 bases. J lost 6 bases, V lost 5 bases, and 11 bases had no gene match. Germline-derived CDR1 and CDR2 are KGHSH and LQKENI. The CDR3 is 15 residues long. This CDR3 is CASSNNQGALPEAFF. CDR3 DNA sequence: TGTGCCAGCTCAAATAATCAGGGGGCGCTCCCTGAAGCTTTCTTT.

The chain joins TRBV19 to TRBJ1-2, with 7 nucleotides matching TRBD1. J gave up 4 bases and V 3 bases, and 2 bases lay outside the gene matches. The CDR3 consists of 13 residues. Germline loops: CDR1 LNHDA, CDR2 SQIVND (reference sequence). The CDR3 region has the DNA TGTGCCAGTAGTATGGGACAGTTCTATGGCTACACCTTC. Translated: CASSMGQFYGYTF.

The chain recombines TRBV2 with TRBJ1-6, with no clear D. Germline loops: CDR1 SNHLY, CDR2 FYNNEI. The CDR3 runs to 15 residues. Trimming took 9 bases from V and 0 from J, leaving 12 bases between them. CDR3 sequence (DNA): TGTGCCAGTTTGACCGCTAGCTCCTATAATTCACCCCTCCACTTT. Translating gives CASLTASSYNSPLHF. Full variable domain (rest looked up from reference TRBV2 and TRBJ1-6): EPEVTQTPSHQVTQMGQEVILRCVPISNHLYFYWYRQILGQKVEFLVSFYNNEISEKSEIFDDQFSVERPDGSNFTLKIRSTKLEDSAMYFCASLTASSYNSPLHFGNGTRLTVT.

The V gene is TRBV10-2, the J gene TRBJ2-7; possibly TRBD1 for D (6 bases). The germline V gene has CDR1 WSHSY and CDR2 SAAADI. Trimming took off 2 bases at V and 7 bases at J, with 15 bases between the two ends. The CDR3 consists of 14 residues. This chain's CDR3 is CASSEDRTSTEQYF. The CDR3 DNA follows: TGCGCCAGCAGTGAGGACAGGACGTCTACGGAGCAGTACTTC.

The chain uses TRBV27 and TRBJ1-2, with 7 nucleotides matching TRBD1. The CDR3 is 16 amino acids. V lost 5 bases to trimming and J lost 0 bases; unmatched junction nucleotides: 9. Germline V gene sequence: CDR1 MNHEY, CDR2 SMNVEV (reference sequence). CDR3 in DNA: TGTGCCAGCAGTCTGGGGGGCCAGGGGGCTAACTATGGCTACACCTTC. Protein: CASSLGGQGANYGYTF.

J is TRBJ2-7 and V is TRBV5-1, with a weak D call TRBD1 (6 bases). Trimming removed 3 bases from V and 7 bases from J, with 20 bases in between. Germline V gene data show CDR1 as SGHRS and CDR2 as YFSETQ. CDR3 size: 15 residues. The CDR3 here is CASSSGAFKRGEQYF. CDR3 sequence (DNA): TGCGCCAGCAGCTCCGGGGCATTTAAAAGGGGGGAGCAGTACTTC.

The V gene is TRBV7-2, the J gene TRBJ2-3; 7 bases map to TRBD1. V shed 5 bases, J shed 3 bases, and the junction held 5 bases outside the gene matches. This CDR3 spans 14 amino acids. Per germline, CDR1 SGHTA and CDR2 FQGNSA. Here the CDR3 reads CASSPRQGTDTQYF. The CDR3 DNA is TGTGCCAGCAGCCCCAGACAGGGTACAGATACGCAGTATTTT.

The CDR3 DNA reads as TGTGCCAGCAGCCCTCCACGTGGGCCAGTCAATGAGCAGTTCTTC. Amino acid sequence: CASSPPRGPVNEQFF. The rearrangement links TRBV7-9 to TRBJ2-1, with D hard to call. Per germline, CDR1 SEHNR and CDR2 FQNEAQ (reference sequence). This CDR3 comprises 15 residues. The V gene lost 5 bases and the J gene lost 6 bases, with 17 bases spanning the gap.

With respect to this clone: Other DNA sequences within the sample encode an identical CDR3. CDR3 residues: CASSSGTAQETQYF. CDR3 nucleotides: TGCGCCAGCAGCTCCGGGACAGCGCAAGAGACCCAGTACTTC. The chain has TRBV5-1 and TRBJ2-5; 7 bases map to TRBD1. Per germline, CDR1 SGHRS and CDR2 YFSETQ. The CDR3 covers 14 residues. The V and J ends lost 3 bases and 2 bases, in that order; junction bases with no gene match: 4.

This clone has more than one count but fewer than ten. The chain combines TRBV19 with TRBJ1-5, with 8 bases aligning to TRBD1. The V gene end was trimmed by 4 bases and the J gene end by 5 bases; junction bases not matched to a gene: 4. The CDR3 has 14 residues. Germline-derived CDR1 and CDR2 are LNHDA and SQIVND (reference sequence). The CDR3, as DNA: TGTGCCAGTAGTACGAACAGGGGGGATCAGCCCCAGCATTTT. It encodes CASSTNRGDQPQHF.

At least ten counts were recorded for this clone. This sequence joins TRBV5-1 and TRBJ2-3; 7 positions match TRBD2. The length of the CDR3 is 15 residues. Germline trimming cut 4 bases from V and 2 bases from J; bases unmatched to any gene: 7. Germline CDR1 SGHRS, CDR2 YFSETQ. The CDR3 DNA reads as TGCGCCAGCAGCCAGGGACTACAATTCACAGATACGCAGTATTTT. Its translation: CASSQGLQFTDTQYF.